The entry that follows covers one T cell receptor beta chain sequence. This specimen comes from a study of identifying expanded T cells in peripheral blood. CDR1 MNHEY and CDR2 SVGAGI come from the germline V gene. V lost 5 bases to trimming and J lost 2 bases, with 9 bases between them. This CDR3 region has 13 residues. The assay was immunoSEQ multiplex PCR, and TCRdb's table has in-frame clones only and misses some. The sample carries some 97,000 clones, 80% to 90% recorded once. The chain recombines TRBV6-5 with TRBJ1-2, with no clear D. Sequences were obtained from blood. This sequence originates from a person aged 18 to 75 in good health. CDR3 bases: TGTGCCAGCAGTGAAGGGATCAACTATGGCTACACCTTC. The encoded protein is CASSEGINYGYTF.